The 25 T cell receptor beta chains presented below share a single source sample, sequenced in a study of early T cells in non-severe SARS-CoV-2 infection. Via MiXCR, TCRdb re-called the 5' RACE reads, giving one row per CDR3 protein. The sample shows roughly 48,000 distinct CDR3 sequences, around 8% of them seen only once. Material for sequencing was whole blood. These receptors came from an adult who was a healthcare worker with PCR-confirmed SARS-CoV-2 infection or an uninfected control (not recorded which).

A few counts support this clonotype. In nucleotides, the CDR3 is TGCAGCGCGGACAGGGATGAGCAGTTCTTC. This codes for CSADRDEQFF. J is TRBJ2-1 and V is TRBV29-1, with TRBD1 identical over 8 bases. V lost 7 bases, J lost 8 bases, and 1 base stayed unmatched. The CDR3 totals 10 residues. Germline-derived CDR1 and CDR2 are SQVTM and ANQGSEA.

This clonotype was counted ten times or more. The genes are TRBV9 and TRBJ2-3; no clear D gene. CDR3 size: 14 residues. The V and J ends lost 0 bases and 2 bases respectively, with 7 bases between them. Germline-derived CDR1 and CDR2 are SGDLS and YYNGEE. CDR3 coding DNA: TGTGCCAGCAGCGTAGAAAGCCTCACAGATACGCAGTATTTT. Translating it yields CASSVESLTDTQYF. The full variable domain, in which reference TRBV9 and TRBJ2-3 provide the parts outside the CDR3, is DSGVTQTPKHLITATGQRVTLRCSPRSGDLSVYWYQQSLDQGLQFLIQYYNGEERAKGNILERFSAQQFPDLHSELNLSSLELGDSALYFCASSVESLTDTQYFGPGTRLTVL.

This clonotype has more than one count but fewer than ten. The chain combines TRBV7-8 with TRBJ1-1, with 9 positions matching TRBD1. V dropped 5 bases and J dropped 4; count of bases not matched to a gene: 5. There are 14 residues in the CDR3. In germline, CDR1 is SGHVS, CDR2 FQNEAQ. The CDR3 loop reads CASSHPDRGTEAFF. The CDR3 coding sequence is TGTGCCAGCAGCCACCCGGACAGGGGCACTGAAGCTTTCTTT.

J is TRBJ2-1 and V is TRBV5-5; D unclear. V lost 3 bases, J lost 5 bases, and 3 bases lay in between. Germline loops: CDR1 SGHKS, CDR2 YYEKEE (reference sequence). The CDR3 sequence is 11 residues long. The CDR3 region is CASSWHNEQFF. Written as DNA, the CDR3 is TGTGCCAGCAGCTGGCACAATGAGCAGTTCTTC.

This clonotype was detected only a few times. The CDR3 DNA follows: TGTGCCACCAGTGATCGGACAGGTCCAGAGACCCAGTACTTC. It translates to CATSDRTGPETQYF. The chain employs TRBV24-1 and TRBJ2-5; TRBD1 matches 7 bases. This CDR3 region has 14 residues. The V and J ends lost 3 bases and 4 bases, in that order; junction bases with no gene match: 4. In germline, CDR1 is KGHDR, CDR2 SFDVKD.

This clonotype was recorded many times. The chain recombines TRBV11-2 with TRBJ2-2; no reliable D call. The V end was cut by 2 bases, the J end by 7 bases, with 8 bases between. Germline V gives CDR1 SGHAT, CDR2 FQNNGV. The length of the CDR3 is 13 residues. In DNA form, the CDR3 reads TGTGCCAGCAGCTTATTCGGGTTCGGGGAGCTGTTTTTT. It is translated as CASSLFGFGELFF.

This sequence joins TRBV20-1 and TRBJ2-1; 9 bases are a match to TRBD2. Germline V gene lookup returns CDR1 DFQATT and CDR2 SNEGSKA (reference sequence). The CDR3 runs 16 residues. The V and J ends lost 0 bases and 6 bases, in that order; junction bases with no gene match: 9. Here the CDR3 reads CSARDPRGGLLNEQFF. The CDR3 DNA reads TGCAGTGCTAGAGATCCGCGGGGGGGCCTTCTCAATGAGCAGTTCTTC.

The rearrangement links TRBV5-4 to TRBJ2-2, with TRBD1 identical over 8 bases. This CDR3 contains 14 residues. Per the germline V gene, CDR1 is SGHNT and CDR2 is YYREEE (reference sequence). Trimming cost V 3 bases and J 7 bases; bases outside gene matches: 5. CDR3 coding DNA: TGTGCCAGCAGCTCGACAGGGGATGACGGGGAGCTGTTTTTT. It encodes CASSSTGDDGELFF.

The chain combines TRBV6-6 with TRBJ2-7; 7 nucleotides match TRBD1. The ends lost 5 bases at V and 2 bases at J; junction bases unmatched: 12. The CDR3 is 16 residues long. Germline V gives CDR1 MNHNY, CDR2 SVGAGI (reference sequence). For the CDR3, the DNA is TGTGCCAGCAGTCCTCCTCGGGACAGACTGACCTACGAGCAGTACTTC. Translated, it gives CASSPPRDRLTYEQYF.

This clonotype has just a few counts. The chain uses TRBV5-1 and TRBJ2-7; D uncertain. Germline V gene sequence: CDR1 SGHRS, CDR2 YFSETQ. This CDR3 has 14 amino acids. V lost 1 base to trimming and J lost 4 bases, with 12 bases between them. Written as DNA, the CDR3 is TGCGCCAGCAGCTTGCCGGAGAGCCCGTACGAGCAGTACTTC. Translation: CASSLPESPYEQYF.

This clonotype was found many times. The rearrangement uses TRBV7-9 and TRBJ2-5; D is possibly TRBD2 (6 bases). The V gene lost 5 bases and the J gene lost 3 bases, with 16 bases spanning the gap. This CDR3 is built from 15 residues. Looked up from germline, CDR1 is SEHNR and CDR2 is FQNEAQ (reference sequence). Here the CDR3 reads CASSPRPAGEETQYF. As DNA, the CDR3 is TGTGCCAGCAGCCCCCGTCCAGCGGGTGAAGAGACCCAGTACTTC.

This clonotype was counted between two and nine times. CDR3 loop: CASSLVDQEQYF. CDR3 nucleotides: TGCGCCAGCAGCTTGGTAGATCAAGAGCAGTACTTC. The rearrangement links TRBV5-1 to TRBJ2-7; D ambiguous. The CDR3 loop spans 12 amino acids. Trimming took 0 bases from V and 7 from J, leaving 8 bases between them. From germline, CDR1 is SGHRS and CDR2 YFSETQ.

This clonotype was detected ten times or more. The DNA for the CDR3 is TGCAGCGACCAGAACCGGGACAGGGGGCCAGATGGCTACACCTTC. This encodes CSDQNRDRGPDGYTF. This chain uses TRBV29-1 with TRBJ1-2, with 12 bases aligning to TRBD1. CDR1 and CDR2 (germline): SQVTM, ANQGSEA. Trimming cost V 7 bases and J 6 bases; bases outside gene matches: 12. CDR3 length: 15 residues.

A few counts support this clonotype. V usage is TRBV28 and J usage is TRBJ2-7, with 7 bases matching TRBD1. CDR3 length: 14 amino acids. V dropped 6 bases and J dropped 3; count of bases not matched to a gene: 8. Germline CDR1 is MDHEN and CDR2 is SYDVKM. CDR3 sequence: CASRLGQELYEQYF. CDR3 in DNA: TGTGCCAGCAGACTAGGACAGGAGCTCTACGAGCAGTACTTC.

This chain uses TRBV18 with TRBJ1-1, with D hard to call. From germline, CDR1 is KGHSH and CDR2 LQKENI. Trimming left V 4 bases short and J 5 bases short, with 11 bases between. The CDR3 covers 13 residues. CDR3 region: CASSRGGLTEAFF. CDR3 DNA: TGTGCCAGCTCACGCGGAGGGCTTACTGAAGCTTTCTTT.

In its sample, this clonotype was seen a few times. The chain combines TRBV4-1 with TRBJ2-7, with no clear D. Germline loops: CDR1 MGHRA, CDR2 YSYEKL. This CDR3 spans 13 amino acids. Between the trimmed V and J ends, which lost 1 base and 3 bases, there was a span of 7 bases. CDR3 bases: TGCGCCAGCAGCCAAGTTCCAGGCTACGAGCAGTACTTC. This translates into CASSQVPGYEQYF.

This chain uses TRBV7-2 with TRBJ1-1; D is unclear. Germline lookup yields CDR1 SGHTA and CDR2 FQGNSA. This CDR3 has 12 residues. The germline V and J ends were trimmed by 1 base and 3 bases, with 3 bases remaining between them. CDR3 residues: CASSLGYTEAFF. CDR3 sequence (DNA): TGTGCCAGCAGCTTAGGATACACTGAAGCTTTCTTT.

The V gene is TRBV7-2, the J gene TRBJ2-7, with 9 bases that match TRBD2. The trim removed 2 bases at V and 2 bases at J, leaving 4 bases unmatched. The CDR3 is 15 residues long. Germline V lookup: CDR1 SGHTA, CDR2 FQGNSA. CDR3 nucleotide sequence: TGTGCCAGCAGCTTAACGACTAGCGGTACCTACGAGCAGTACTTC. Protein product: CASSLTTSGTYEQYF.

Here the CDR3 reads CASSLGSQGIFYEQYF. The CDR3 coding sequence is TGTGCCAGCAGTTTAGGGTCTCAGGGTATCTTCTACGAGCAGTACTTC. The chain employs TRBV12-3 or TRBV12-4 and TRBJ2-7; possibly TRBD1 for D (5 bases). V dropped 1 base and J dropped 3 bases, with 16 bases sitting between them. This CDR3 has 16 amino acids.

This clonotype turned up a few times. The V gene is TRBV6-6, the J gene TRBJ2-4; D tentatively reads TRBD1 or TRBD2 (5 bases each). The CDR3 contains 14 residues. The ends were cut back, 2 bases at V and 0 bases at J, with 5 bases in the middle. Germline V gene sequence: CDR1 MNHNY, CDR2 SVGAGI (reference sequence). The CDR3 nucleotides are TGTGCCAGCAGTTACGGGACAGCCAAAAACATTCAGTACTTC. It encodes CASSYGTAKNIQYF.

The CDR3 region is CASSPGEGNQPQHF. Written as DNA, the CDR3 is TGTGCCAGCTCCCCGGGCGAGGGGAATCAGCCCCAGCATTTT. V usage is TRBV18 and J usage is TRBJ1-5, with D possibly matching TRBD1 (5 bases). Germline CDR1 is KGHSH and CDR2 is LQKENI. This CDR3 comprises 14 residues. Between the trimmed V and J ends, which lost 6 bases and 4 bases, there was a span of 13 bases.

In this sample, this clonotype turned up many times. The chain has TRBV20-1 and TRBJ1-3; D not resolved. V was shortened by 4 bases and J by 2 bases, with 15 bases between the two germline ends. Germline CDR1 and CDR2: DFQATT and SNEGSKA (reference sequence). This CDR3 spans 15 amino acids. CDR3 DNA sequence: TGCAGTGCTACCGGGCGCAGGTTAACTGGAAACACCATATATTTT. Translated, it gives CSATGRRLTGNTIYF.

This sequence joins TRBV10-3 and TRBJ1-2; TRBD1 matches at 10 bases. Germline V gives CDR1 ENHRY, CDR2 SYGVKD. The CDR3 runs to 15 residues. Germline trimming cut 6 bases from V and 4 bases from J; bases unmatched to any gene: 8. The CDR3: CAISLLGQGSYGYTF. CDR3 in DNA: TGTGCCATCAGCCTTCTGGGACAGGGGAGCTATGGCTACACCTTC.

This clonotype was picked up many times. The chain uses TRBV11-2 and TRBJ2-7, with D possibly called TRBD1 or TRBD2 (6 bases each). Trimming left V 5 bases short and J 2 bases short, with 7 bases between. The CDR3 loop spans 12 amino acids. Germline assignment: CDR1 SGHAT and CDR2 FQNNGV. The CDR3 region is CASSGGPYEQYF. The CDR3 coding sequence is TGTGCCAGCAGCGGGGGGCCCTACGAGCAGTACTTC.

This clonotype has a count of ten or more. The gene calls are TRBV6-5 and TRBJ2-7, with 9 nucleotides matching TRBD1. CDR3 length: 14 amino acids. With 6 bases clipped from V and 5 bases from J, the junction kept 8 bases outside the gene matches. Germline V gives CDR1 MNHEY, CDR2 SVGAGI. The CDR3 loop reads CASRVDRGRNEQYF. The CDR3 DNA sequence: TGTGCCAGCAGGGTCGACAGGGGGAGGAACGAGCAGTACTTC.